The 21 T cell receptor beta chains given below trace back to one sample, sequenced in a study of OX40 agonist ivuxolimab in advanced cancers. The data were produced by immunoSEQ multiplex PCR, yet TCRdb's version contains in-frame clones alone and is incomplete. The data show about 71,000 clones, with approximately 84% seen just once and 0.4% to 0.5% held by the top ten. The material was CD4+ or CD8+ T cells sorted from blood, obtained in a trial of the OX40 agonist ivuxolimab. The receptors shown here come from an adult with an advanced solid tumor such as melanoma, head and neck, liver or kidney cancer.

The V and J genes are TRBV28 and TRBJ1-5, with 7 bases aligning to TRBD1. The junction had 11 bases not matched to a gene; V was cut back by 5 bases and J by 10 bases. CDR3 size: 14 residues. Per germline, CDR1 MDHEN and CDR2 SYDVKM. CDR3 DNA: TGTGCCAGCAGTCAGGGGGACGGCCCACGTCCCCAGCATTTT. It is translated as CASSQGDGPRPQHF.

The genes are TRBV5-1 and TRBJ2-1; 10 bases map to TRBD2. The CDR3 consists of 15 residues. Unmatched junction bases numbered 3, after V lost 0 bases and J lost 6 bases. Germline V gene lookup returns CDR1 SGHRS and CDR2 YFSETQ. This CDR3 reads CASSLGAGGANEQFF. In DNA form, the CDR3 reads TGCGCCAGCAGCTTGGGAGCGGGAGGGGCCAATGAGCAGTTCTTC.

This clone turned up a few times. The rearrangement uses TRBV18 and TRBJ1-1; maybe TRBD1 (5 bases). The CDR3 sequence is 15 residues long. Looked up from germline, CDR1 is KGHSH and CDR2 is LQKENI. Trimming took 4 bases from V and 4 from J, leaving 16 bases between them. CDR3 DNA sequence: TGTGCCAGCTCACTCGCCGGGGGATTGGTCACTGAAGCTTTCTTT. It codes for CASSLAGGLVTEAFF. Variable domain in full (rest from reference TRBV18 and TRBJ1-1): NAGVMQNPRHLVRRRGQEARLRCSPMKGHSHVYWYRQLPEEGLKFMVYLQKENIIDESGMPKERFSAEFPKEGPSILRIQQVVRGDSAAYFCASSLAGGLVTEAFFGQGTRLTVV.

The chain has TRBV2 and TRBJ1-5, with D unclear. Trimming stripped 3 bases from V and 4 bases from J, with 10 bases between. This CDR3 spans 14 amino acids. Germline loops: CDR1 SNHLY, CDR2 FYNNEI. CDR3 residues: CASSDWAENQPQHF. CDR3 sequence (DNA): TGTGCCAGCAGTGATTGGGCGGAGAATCAGCCCCAGCATTTT.

The chain employs TRBV19 and TRBJ2-1; the D is unclear. The CDR3 extends over 14 amino acids. Per germline, CDR1 LNHDA and CDR2 SQIVND (reference sequence). The germline V and J ends were trimmed by 3 bases and 7 bases, with 13 bases remaining between them. The CDR3 coding sequence is TGTGCCAGTAGTATCGCAGCCGCTGGGAATGAGCAGTTCTTC. It codes for CASSIAAAGNEQFF.

The rearrangement links TRBV27 to TRBJ1-1; D uncertain. The V gene lost 6 bases and the J gene lost 1 base, with 9 bases spanning the gap. Germline loops: CDR1 MNHEY, CDR2 SMNVEV (reference sequence). The length of the CDR3 is 13 residues. The CDR3 bases are TGTGCCAGCAGAAACAGAAAGAACACTGAAGCTTTCTTT. This gives the protein CASRNRKNTEAFF.

The chain joins TRBV18 to TRBJ1-6; possible D gene TRBD1, 5 bases. This CDR3 has 14 residues. Per the germline V gene, CDR1 is KGHSH and CDR2 is LQKENI. Trimming left V 4 bases short and J 4 bases short, with 8 bases between. The CDR3 is CASSRDRYNSPLHF. DNA of the CDR3: TGTGCCAGCTCACGGGACCGTTATAATTCACCCCTCCACTTT.

The chain links TRBV11-3 to TRBJ2-1; D remains ambiguous. The CDR3 is made up of 12 amino acids. CDR1 SGHNT and CDR2 YENEEA come from the germline V gene. V dropped 2 bases and J dropped 8 bases, with 7 bases sitting between them. The CDR3 region has the DNA TGTGCCAGCAGCTTACACGGTGATGAGCAGTTCTTC. This codes for CASSLHGDEQFF.

The V gene is TRBV28, the J gene TRBJ2-3; D ambiguous. The CDR3 is 12 residues long. Germline V gene data show CDR1 as MDHEN and CDR2 as SYDVKM. Trimming pared 5 bases from V and 7 bases from J, leaving 10 bases between. In nucleotides, the CDR3 is TGTGCCAGCAGTCCCTATTCCAATACGCAGTATTTT. Protein: CASSPYSNTQYF.

The chain combines TRBV6-1 with TRBJ1-1, with no clear D. This CDR3 is 12 amino acids long. From germline, CDR1 is MNHNS and CDR2 SASEGT. V lost 6 bases to trimming and J lost 1 base, with 6 bases between them. CDR3 sequence: CASRLTNTEAFF. The CDR3 DNA reads as TGTGCCAGCAGACTGACGAACACTGAAGCTTTCTTT.

This rearrangement joins TRBV6-6 to TRBJ1-5, with no clear D. Trimming removed 2 bases from V and 2 bases from J, with 7 bases in between. Germline assignment: CDR1 MNHNY and CDR2 SVGAGI (reference sequence). The CDR3 consists of 14 residues. The DNA for the CDR3 is TGTGCCAGCAGTTACAAGTCCGGCAATCAGCCCCAGCATTTT. It encodes CASSYKSGNQPQHF.

The V call is TRBV18, the J call TRBJ2-1; 10 nucleotides align to TRBD1. The CDR3 is 16 residues long. Trimming cost V 3 bases and J 2 bases; bases outside gene matches: 4. Germline V lookup: CDR1 KGHSH, CDR2 LQKENI. The chain's CDR3 is CASSPSGTGAYNEQFF. For the CDR3, the DNA is TGTGCCAGCTCACCTTCCGGGACAGGGGCCTACAATGAGCAGTTCTTC.

This clone has a single count. The rearrangement joins TRBV7-9 to TRBJ2-3, with a tentative D call TRBD1 (6 bases). The CDR3 has 15 residues. V was cut by 8 bases and J by 3 bases, with 18 bases left in between. The germline V gene has CDR1 SEHNR and CDR2 FQNEAQ (reference sequence). The CDR3: CASQVGQSLTDTQYF. In nucleotides, the CDR3 is TGTGCCAGCCAAGTGGGACAAAGTCTAACAGATACGCAGTATTTT.

V usage is TRBV5-1 and J usage is TRBJ1-1; D gene unclear. V lost 0 bases and J lost 2, with 11 bases in between. The germline V gene encodes CDR1 SGHRS and CDR2 YFSETQ. This CDR3 has 15 amino acids. CDR3 in amino acids: CASSLEATINTEAFF. The CDR3, as DNA: TGCGCCAGCAGCTTGGAGGCCACTATTAACACTGAAGCTTTCTTT.

V usage is TRBV7-2 and J usage is TRBJ1-3; tentative D call: TRBD1 (6 bases). Germline V gives CDR1 SGHTA, CDR2 FQGNSA. V lost 4 bases to trimming and J lost 0 bases, with 13 bases between them. There are 16 residues in the CDR3. The CDR3 spells CASSYRATVSGNTIYF. The CDR3 DNA sequence: TGTGCCAGCAGCTACAGGGCTACGGTCTCTGGAAACACCATATATTTT.

This chain links TRBV14 with TRBJ1-1; maybe TRBD1 (6 bases). The V and J ends lost 3 bases and 12 bases respectively, with 20 bases between them. The CDR3 runs 14 residues. From germline, CDR1 is SGHDN and CDR2 FVKESK. Here the CDR3 reads CASSHLSLWTETFF. In DNA, the CDR3 is TGTGCCAGCAGCCATTTGTCCCTGTGGACAGAAACTTTCTTT.

The rearrangement uses TRBV18 and TRBJ1-6; D call uncertain. Germline CDR1 reads KGHSH; CDR2 reads LQKENI. V was pared by 2 bases and J by 0 bases, with 2 bases between. CDR3 size: 14 residues. This CDR3 reads CASSPSSYNSPLHF. The CDR3 bases are TGTGCCAGCTCACCAAGCTCCTATAATTCACCCCTCCACTTT.

The CDR3: CASSSHYEQYF. CDR3 sequence (DNA): TGTGCCAGCAGTTCCCACTACGAGCAGTACTTC. This sequence joins TRBV2 and TRBJ2-7; D remains ambiguous. The CDR3 covers 11 residues. Looked up from germline, CDR1 is SNHLY and CDR2 is FYNNEI. Trimming took 5 bases from V and 3 from J, leaving 5 bases between them. Together with reference TRBV2 and TRBJ2-7, the CDR3 gives the full variable domain: EPEVTQTPSHQVTQMGQEVILRCVPISNHLYFYWYRQILGQKVEFLVSFYNNEISEKSEIFDDQFSVERPDGSNFTLKIRSTKLEDSAMYFCASSSHYEQYFGPGTRLTVT.

This chain uses TRBV25-1 with TRBJ1-2, with a weak D call TRBD1 (6 bases). This CDR3 has 13 residues. The V end was cut by 5 bases, the J end by 7 bases, with 14 bases between. Germline CDR1 reads MGHDK; CDR2 reads SYGVNS. This chain's CDR3 is CASSRAGDGGYTF. DNA of the CDR3: TGTGCCAGCAGTCGTGCAGGGGACGGTGGCTACACCTTC.

The chain recombines TRBV14 with TRBJ2-1; 9 bases are a match to TRBD2. Germline CDR1 SGHDN, CDR2 FVKESK. There are 14 residues in the CDR3. Unmatched junction bases numbered 5, after V lost 4 bases and J lost 7 bases. The CDR3 spells CASSRNLAGNEQFF. The CDR3 coding sequence is TGTGCCAGCAGCCGCAATCTAGCGGGGAATGAGCAGTTCTTC.

The J gene is TRBJ2-3, the V gene TRBV27; D not certain. The CDR3 has 13 residues. Per the germline V gene, CDR1 is MNHEY and CDR2 is SMNVEV (reference sequence). V lost 6 bases, J lost 3 bases, and 10 bases lay in between. This chain's CDR3 is CASRITITDTQYF. In DNA form, the CDR3 reads TGTGCCAGCAGAATAACTATTACAGATACGCAGTATTTT.